One and the same sample provided the 8 T cell receptor beta chains below, sequenced in a study of blood T cell repertoires in COVID-19. Libraries were prepared by immunoSEQ multiplex PCR; TCRdb keeps only in-frame clonotypes and omits some of them. The data contain more than 350,000 clones, more than 75% of them singletons. The specimen sequenced was PBMCs or T cells enriched from blood (not recorded which). The receptors here all came from a woman aged 50 to 60 who had recovered from COVID-19.

The rearrangement uses TRBV27 and TRBJ2-7, with D unresolved. CDR3 size: 14 residues. In germline, CDR1 is MNHEY, CDR2 SMNVEV (reference sequence). V was trimmed by 3 bases and J by 2 bases, leaving 11 bases between them. The CDR3 DNA sequence: TGTGCCAGCAGTTTGGCAGGCCGCGCCTACGAGCAGTACTTC. It codes for CASSLAGRAYEQYF.

Only one count was recorded for this clone. The chain uses TRBV27 and TRBJ2-7, with 7 bases matching TRBD1. The CDR3 covers 15 residues. Germline CDR1 is MNHEY and CDR2 is SMNVEV (reference sequence). J lost 4 bases, V lost 8 bases, and 14 bases had no gene match. DNA for the CDR3: TGTGCCAGCGGCCCTCCGGGGACAGTTCTTTACGAGCAGTACTTC. Translation gives CASGPPGTVLYEQYF.

As DNA, the CDR3 is TGCGCCAGCAGCTTGTTGCAGGGCCTTAATGAAAAACTGTTTTTT. Its translation is CASSLLQGLNEKLFF. The genes are TRBV5-1 and TRBJ1-4, with D possibly TRBD1 on 5 matching bases. The germline CDR1 and CDR2 sequences are SGHRS and YFSETQ. The CDR3 loop spans 15 amino acids. The V end lost 1 base, the J end lost 4 bases, and 11 bases lay between the germline ends.

The chain couples TRBV6-5 to TRBJ1-1; 7 nucleotides agree with TRBD1. Trimming at V came to 5 bases and at J to 1 base, leaving 7 bases not matched to a gene. Germline CDR1 reads MNHEY; CDR2 reads SVGAGI. The CDR3 spans 15 residues. This CDR3 is CASSRTQGGNTEAFF. The CDR3 coding sequence is TGTGCCAGCAGTCGGACGCAGGGGGGGAACACTGAAGCTTTCTTT.

The V call is TRBV24-1, the J call TRBJ2-1; TRBD2 is a possible D gene (6 bases). This CDR3 has 15 residues. Trimming took 3 bases from V and 8 from J, leaving 16 bases between them. Germline values: CDR1 KGHDR, CDR2 SFDVKD. In DNA form, the CDR3 reads TGTGCCACCAGTGATGGCGGGACGGAGAGGTATGAGCAGTTCTTC. This translates into CATSDGGTERYEQFF.

This clone was picked up a small number of times. The rearrangement links TRBV5-1 to TRBJ2-7, with a weak D call TRBD2 (6 bases). The CDR3 runs 13 residues. Germline CDR1 SGHRS, CDR2 YFSETQ. Trimming stripped 7 bases from V and 7 bases from J, with 18 bases between. DNA for the CDR3: TGCGCCAGCTCGTCCCGGGAGTTACGGGAGCAGTACTTC. Protein sequence: CASSSRELREQYF.

The CDR3 loop reads CASNQRGGPDTQYF. The CDR3 DNA follows: TGTGCCAGCAATCAGCGGGGGGGCCCAGATACGCAGTATTTT. The chain recombines TRBV6-5 with TRBJ2-3; 10 bases match TRBD2. V lost 7 bases, J lost 4 bases, and 5 bases stayed unmatched. CDR3 length: 14 residues. The V gene's germline CDR1 is MNHEY and CDR2 SVGAGI.

V gene TRBV7-2 combines with J gene TRBJ1-2; TRBD1 might be the D (6 bases). Trimming cost V 5 bases and J 2 bases, with 9 bases left between them. There are 13 residues in the CDR3. Germline-derived CDR1 and CDR2 are SGHTA and FQGNSA. The CDR3 spells CASSTTGNYGYTF. Written as DNA, the CDR3 is TGTGCCAGCAGCACGACAGGAAACTATGGCTACACCTTC.